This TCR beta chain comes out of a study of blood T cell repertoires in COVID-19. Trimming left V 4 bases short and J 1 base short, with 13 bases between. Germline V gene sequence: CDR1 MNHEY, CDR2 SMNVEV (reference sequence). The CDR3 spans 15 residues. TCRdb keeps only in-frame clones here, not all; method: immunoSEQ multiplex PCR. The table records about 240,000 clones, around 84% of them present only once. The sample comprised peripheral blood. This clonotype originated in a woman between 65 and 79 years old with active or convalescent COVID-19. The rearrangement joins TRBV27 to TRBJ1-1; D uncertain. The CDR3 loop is CASSSQSTGNTEAFF. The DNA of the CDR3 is TGTGCCAGCAGTTCCCAATCGACGGGGAACACTGAAGCTTTCTTT.